This TCR beta chain was identified during a study of T-cell reconstitution after alpha-beta-depleted transplantation in children. Preparation of the TCRbeta library was carried out with unique molecular identifiers. Each CDR3 protein is one row after TCRdb ran MiXCR on the PCR reads. Here the sample spans a few hundred thousand distinct CDR3 sequences, around 9.6% being singletons. The CDR3 has 12 amino acids. Germline V lookup: CDR1 SQVTM, CDR2 ANQGSEA. Trimming took 4 bases from V and 4 from J, leaving 10 bases between them. The chain links TRBV29-1 to TRBJ1-2, with D uncertain. The receptor's source is a human donor who donated a stem cell graft to a child with acute lymphoblastic leukemia. Sequencing used PBMCs from the stem cell graft donor, obtained from the stem cell graft. CDR3 sequence reads: CSVVNSIYGYTF. CDR3 DNA sequence: TGCAGCGTTGTTAACAGCATCTATGGCTACACCTTC. Combining the CDR3 with reference TRBV29-1 and TRBJ1-2 gives the whole variable domain SAVISQKPSRDICQRGTSLTIQCQVDSQVTMMFWYRQQPGQSLTLIATANQGSEATYESGFVIDKFPISRPNLTFSTLTVSNMSPEDSSIYLCSVVNSIYGYTFGSGTRLTVV.